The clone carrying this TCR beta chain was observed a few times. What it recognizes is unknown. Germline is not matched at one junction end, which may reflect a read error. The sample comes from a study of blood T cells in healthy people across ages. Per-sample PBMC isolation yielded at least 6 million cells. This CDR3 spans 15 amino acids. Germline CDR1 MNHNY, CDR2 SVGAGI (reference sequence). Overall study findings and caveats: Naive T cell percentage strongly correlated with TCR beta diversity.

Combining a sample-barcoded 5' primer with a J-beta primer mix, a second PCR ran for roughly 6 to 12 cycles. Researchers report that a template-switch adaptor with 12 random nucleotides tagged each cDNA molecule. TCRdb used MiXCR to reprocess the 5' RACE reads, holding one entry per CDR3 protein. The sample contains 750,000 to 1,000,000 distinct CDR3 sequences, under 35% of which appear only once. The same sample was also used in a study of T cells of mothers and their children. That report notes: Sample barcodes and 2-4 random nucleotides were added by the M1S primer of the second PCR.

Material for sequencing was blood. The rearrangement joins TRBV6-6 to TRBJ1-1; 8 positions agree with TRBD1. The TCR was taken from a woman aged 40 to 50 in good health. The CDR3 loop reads CTSRRTQGVDTEAFF. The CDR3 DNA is TGTACCAGCAGAAGAACACAGGGGGTGGACACTGAAGCTTTCTTT.